The T cell receptor beta chain described here comes from a study of post-analysis software for immune sequencing data. Across the study: Relapsing-remitting, secondary progressive and progressive-relapsing multiple sclerosis were all included among the disease courses. Study observations and caveats: Elevated frequency relative to controls characterized several TRBV segments in patients, TRBV5-6, TRBV5-1 and TRBV20-1 among them. A significant reduction in normalized Chao1 diversity was observed in multiple sclerosis patients versus controls. By F measure, samples from a shared preparation batch strongly co-clustered.

Concerning this clonotype itself: Its specificity is unknown.

The V end lost 5 bases, the J end lost 2 bases, and 12 bases lay between the germline ends. This CDR3 contains 15 residues. Germline V gives CDR1 SGHTA, CDR2 FQGNSA. Sequencing libraries made from TCR beta cDNA carried unique molecular identifiers. The authors obtained about 520,000 cDNA molecules from approximately 1 to 10 million T cells. MiXCR, applied by TCRdb to the PCR reads, yields one record per CDR3 protein. The sample contains about 400,000 distinct CDR3 sequences, roughly 36% of which appear only once. The TCR was taken from a girl between 5 and 17 years old with multiple sclerosis. Material: blood. The chain joins TRBV7-2 to TRBJ2-2; D gene ambiguous. This chain's CDR3 is CASSPRAENTGELFF. The CDR3 region has the DNA TGTGCCAGCAGCCCAAGGGCCGAAAACACCGGGGAGCTGTTTTTT.